The entry below describes one T cell receptor beta chain. The method was immunoSEQ multiplex PCR; TCRdb's version includes in-frame clones alone and lacks a portion of them. In the table there are approximately 220,000 clones, approximately 90% of which are singletons. CDR1 is SQVTM and CDR2 is ANQGSEA in the germline V gene. The CDR3 consists of 12 residues. V dropped 4 bases and J dropped 3; count of bases not matched to a gene: 1. The data were obtained in a study of blood T cell repertoires in COVID-19. This sequence was found in a young man who had recovered from COVID-19. The sample consisted of PBMCs or T cells enriched from blood (not recorded which). The chain uses TRBV29-1 and TRBJ2-7; 9 bases are shared with TRBD1. As DNA, the CDR3 is TGCAGCGTTGGGGACAGGGTCTACGAGCAGTACTTC. As protein: CSVGDRVYEQYF.